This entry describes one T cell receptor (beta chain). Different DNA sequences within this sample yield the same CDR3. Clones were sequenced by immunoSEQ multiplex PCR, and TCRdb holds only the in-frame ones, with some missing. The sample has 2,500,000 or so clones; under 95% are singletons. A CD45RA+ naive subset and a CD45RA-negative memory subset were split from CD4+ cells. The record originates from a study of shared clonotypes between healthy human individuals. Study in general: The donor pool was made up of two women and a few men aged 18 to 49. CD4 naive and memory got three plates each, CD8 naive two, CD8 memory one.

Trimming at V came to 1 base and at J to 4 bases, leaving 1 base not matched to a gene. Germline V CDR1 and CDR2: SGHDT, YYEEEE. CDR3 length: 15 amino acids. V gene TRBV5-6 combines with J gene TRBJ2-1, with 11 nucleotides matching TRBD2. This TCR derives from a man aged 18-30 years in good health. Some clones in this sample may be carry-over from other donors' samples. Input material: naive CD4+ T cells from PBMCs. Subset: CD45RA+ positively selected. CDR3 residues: CASSLLAGGYNEQFF. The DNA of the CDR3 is TGTGCCAGCAGCTTGCTAGCGGGAGGTTACAATGAGCAGTTCTTC.